The T cell receptor beta chain under discussion was sequenced for a study of blood T cell repertoires in COVID-19. In the study overall: Specimens from acute and convalescent COVID-19 originated in the United States, Italy and Spain. T cells, B-cell-depleted T cells, or PBMCs supplied cDNA or gDNA.

In this sample, this clone turned up a few times. Authors' methods: Nucleated cell number was recorded as an estimate derived from reference gene primer amplification. Only in-frame clones appear in the TCRdb table, and some are missing; sequencing was by immunoSEQ multiplex PCR. V, J and clone size are those of that table, while D and trimming were read from the DNA. The sample records about 55,000 clones, about 80% being singletons. CDR1 is SEHNR and CDR2 is FQNEAQ in the germline V gene (reference sequence). This CDR3 region has 15 residues. Between the trimmed V and J ends, which lost 0 bases and 3 bases, there was a span of 12 bases.

The receptor was isolated from a human donor in a cohort sampled during active COVID-19. The chain has TRBV7-9 and TRBJ2-7, with D perhaps TRBD2 (6 bases). Sequenced sample: peripheral blood. The CDR3 sequence is CASSLAEAAGYEQYF. The CDR3 DNA reads as TGTGCCAGCAGCTTAGCGGAGGCAGCGGGCTACGAGCAGTACTTC.